This T cell receptor beta chain was sequenced during a study of shared clonotypes between healthy human individuals. Broader study findings: Across four donors, naive CD4 shared roughly 5%, naive CD8 less than 4%, memory CD4 2% to 2.5%, memory CD8 roughly 0.37%.

Note on this clone: The antigen remains undetermined.

The test was conducted at deep level. Here immunoSEQ multiplex PCR was the method, and the copy in TCRdb shows in-frame clones only, minus some. The sample contains over 2 million clones, around 92% of which appear only once. With 7 bases clipped from V and 15 bases from J, the junction kept 17 bases outside the gene matches. The CDR3 extends over 15 amino acids. Germline CDR1 SGHTA, CDR2 FQGNSA. This TCR was recovered from a man younger than 35 in good health. Some clones in this sample may be carry-over from other donors' samples. Sequencing was done on a sample of naive CD4+ T cells from PBMCs. Stated subset: CD45RA+ positively selected. V gene TRBV7-2 combines with J gene TRBJ2-1; 11 bases match TRBD1. The CDR3 DNA sequence: TGTGCCAGCAATACCAGGGACAGGGGGTCGGGTGAGGCGTTCTTC. It codes for CASNTRDRGSGEAFF.